This TCR beta chain was captured in a study of blood T cells in healthy people across ages. It was with a sample-barcoded 5' primer and a J-beta primer mix that a second PCR of about 7 to 12 cycles was run. Each CDR3 protein gets one entry after TCRdb re-called the 5' RACE reads with MiXCR. The sample yields hundreds of thousands of distinct CDR3 sequences, roughly a quarter seen once. This clonotype was seen a few times. Per sample, a minimum of 6 million PBMCs were isolated. The CDR3 runs 15 residues. Germline CDR1 reads DFQATT; CDR2 reads SNEGSKA (reference sequence). These same records also appear under a second study, on T cells of mothers and their children.

This TCR derives from a boy aged 2 to 10 in good health. Sequences were obtained from blood. The V call is TRBV20-1, the J call TRBJ2-5; D is perhaps TRBD2 (6 bases). The J call could be wrong; TRBJ2-1 is a better fit for the DNA end. DNA for the CDR3: TGCAGTGCTAGAGATCTCGGGAGTACCAGTCGCGAGCAGTTCTTC. This encodes CSARDLGSTSREQFF.